Following are 19 T cell receptor beta chains from one sample sequenced in a study of blood T cell repertoires in COVID-19 (TCRdb year 2020). Libraries were constructed by the immunoSEQ multiplex PCR assay. TCRdb took this table from immuneACCESS and kept in-frame rearrangements with V and J called. Such tables lack part of the clones; where checked against another copy, unresolved V genes explain under half of the gap, and the rest is unexplained. In this sample the table shows some 80,000 clones, about 88% of which occur a single time. Clones ranked in the top ten supply about a sixth of the sample. The source material was peripheral blood. The receptors come from a human donor in a cohort sampled during active COVID-19.

DNA for the CDR3: TGTGCCAGCAGCCAGTTAACTGAAGCTTTCTTT. It yields the protein CASSQLTEAFF. The rearrangement joins TRBV4-2 to TRBJ1-1; D unclear. The CDR3 length is 11 residues. The germline CDR1 and CDR2 sequences are LGHNA and YNFKEQ. V was cut by 3 bases and J by 5 bases, with 4 bases left in between.

This clone showed up just a few times. V is TRBV6-2 or TRBV6-3 and J is TRBJ1-1, with TRBD1 as a possible D gene (6 bases). The CDR3 is 15 amino acids. V lost 2 bases to trimming and J lost 0 bases, with 10 bases between them. CDR1 and CDR2 from the germline V gene are MNHEY and SVGEGT. The CDR3 loop is CASSYIGQMNTEAFF. CDR3 in DNA: TGTGCCAGCAGTTACATTGGACAGATGAACACTGAAGCTTTCTTT.

J is TRBJ2-2 and V is TRBV3-1 (or the pseudogene TRBV3-2), with 10 bases lining up with TRBD1. From germline, CDR1 is LGHDT and CDR2 YNNKEL (reference sequence). The CDR3 is made up of 14 amino acids. J gave up 6 bases and V 4 bases, and 2 bases lay outside the gene matches. The CDR3 DNA follows: TGTGCCAGCAGCCGACAGGGGGCGTCCGGGGAGCTGTTTTTT. This translates into CASSRQGASGELFF.

The chain is built from TRBV27 and TRBJ1-1; 7 bases line up with TRBD1. This CDR3 is 15 amino acids long. Germline values: CDR1 MNHEY, CDR2 SMNVEV (reference sequence). The V gene end was trimmed by 0 bases and the J gene end by 4 bases; junction bases not matched to a gene: 5. CDR3 protein: CASSLSPTGATEAFF. CDR3 nucleotides: TGTGCCAGCAGTTTATCGCCCACAGGGGCCACTGAAGCTTTCTTT.

The CDR3 reads CSGTGTGWETQYF. In DNA, the CDR3 is TGCAGCGGAACCGGGACAGGGTGGGAGACCCAGTACTTC. The rearrangement joins TRBV29-1 to TRBJ2-5; 9 bases map to TRBD1. With V trimmed by 7 bases and J by 5 bases, 8 bases remained unmatched. The CDR3 covers 13 residues. The germline CDR1 and CDR2 sequences are SQVTM and ANQGSEA.

With regard to this clone: This sample includes further DNA sequences coding for the same CDR3. V and J are TRBV4-3 and TRBJ2-1; D is uncertain. The CDR3 totals 13 residues. Germline V gene lookup returns CDR1 LGHNA and CDR2 YSLEER. V lost 0 bases and J lost 7, with 7 bases in between. Here the CDR3 DNA reads TGCGCCAGCAGCCAAGAAGCCGGGAATGAGCAGTTCTTC. Amino acid sequence: CASSQEAGNEQFF.

The chain employs TRBV25-1 and TRBJ1-6; tentatively, D is TRBD1 (5 bases). From germline, CDR1 is MGHDK and CDR2 SYGVNS. V was trimmed by 4 bases and J by 2 bases, leaving 9 bases between them. The CDR3 sequence is 15 residues long. DNA for the CDR3: TGTGCCAGCAGTGCCACAGGCCCCTATAATTCACCCCTCCACTTT. It translates to CASSATGPYNSPLHF.

The gene calls are TRBV29-1 and TRBJ2-7; 8 nucleotides agree with TRBD2. J was trimmed by 6 bases and V by 4 bases; bases with no gene match: 5. Germline V lookup: CDR1 SQVTM, CDR2 ANQGSEA. The CDR3 runs 12 residues. The CDR3 DNA reads as TGCAGCGTTGCTTATCGGGAGGGCGAGCAGTACTTC. Its translation is CSVAYREGEQYF.

The chain recombines TRBV24-1 with TRBJ1-4; D not resolved. The V end lost 3 bases, the J end lost 0 bases, and 10 bases lay between the germline ends. Germline CDR1 KGHDR, CDR2 SFDVKD. The CDR3 spans 16 residues. CDR3 coding DNA: TGTGCCACCAGTGATACCAACTCTGCAACTAATGAAAAACTGTTTTTT. Residues: CATSDTNSATNEKLFF.

The rearrangement links TRBV5-1 to TRBJ2-1; 8 nucleotides match TRBD1. Germline V CDR1 and CDR2: SGHRS, YFSETQ. After removal of 0 bases from V and 5 bases from J, the junction contained 4 bases not matched to a gene. The CDR3 totals 15 residues. The CDR3 here is CASSLGQGADNEQFF. DNA of the CDR3: TGCGCCAGCAGCTTGGGTCAGGGGGCAGACAATGAGCAGTTCTTC.

This clone appeared once. CDR3 region: CASSETGEVQPQHF. CDR3 nucleotide sequence: TGTGCCAGCAGTGAAACAGGGGAGGTTCAGCCCCAGCATTTT. The chain combines TRBV6-1 with TRBJ1-5, with 7 nucleotides matching TRBD1. CDR3 size: 14 residues. Germline V gives CDR1 MNHNS, CDR2 SASEGT. Trimming at V came to 2 bases and at J to 6 bases, leaving 4 bases not matched to a gene.

The chain recombines TRBV3-1 (or the pseudogene TRBV3-2) with TRBJ2-2; D is possibly TRBD2 (7 bases). CDR1 LGHDT and CDR2 YNNKEL come from the germline V gene (reference sequence). The CDR3 covers 18 residues. V gave up 4 bases and J gave up 0 bases, with 18 bases separating them. CDR3 bases: TGTGCCAGCAGCCGTCTTGGGGGGGCCTACACGAACACCGGGGAGCTGTTTTTT. Amino acids: CASSRLGGAYTNTGELFF.

The chain links TRBV6-2 or TRBV6-3 to TRBJ2-4, with 7 bases lining up with TRBD1. The V gene end was trimmed by 0 bases and the J gene end by 5 bases; junction bases not matched to a gene: 4. The germline V gene encodes CDR1 MNHEY and CDR2 SVGEGT. The CDR3 covers 15 residues. In DNA, the CDR3 is TGTGCCAGCAGTTACTCAGGGGGCCGCCAAAACATTCAGTACTTC. Its translation: CASSYSGGRQNIQYF.

The gene calls are TRBV5-1 and TRBJ1-1; a possible D gene is TRBD1 (6 bases). The V end lost 0 bases, the J end lost 2 bases, and 14 bases lay between the germline ends. CDR1 is SGHRS, CDR2 YFSETQ, per germline. The CDR3 has 16 residues. The CDR3 nucleotides read TGCGCCAGCAGCTTGGGCCTGGCCAGGGGAAACACTGAAGCTTTCTTT. Translating it yields CASSLGLARGNTEAFF.

This clone was picked up one time. This sequence joins TRBV25-1 and TRBJ1-5; 7 bases line up with TRBD1. CDR1 MGHDK and CDR2 SYGVNS come from the germline V gene. V lost 3 bases and J lost 3; bases outside the gene matches: 2. CDR3 size: 14 residues. The CDR3 sequence is CASSETGFNQPQHF. Written as DNA, the CDR3 is TGTGCCAGCAGTGAGACAGGGTTCAATCAGCCCCAGCATTTT.

The chain employs TRBV4-2 and TRBJ2-3; maybe TRBD2 (6 bases). Germline V CDR1 and CDR2: LGHNA, YNFKEQ. V was trimmed by 1 base and J by 0 bases, leaving 14 bases between them. This CDR3 is 17 amino acids long. DNA for the CDR3: TGTGCCAGCAGCCAAGTGGGAGGCGGACATAGCACAGATACGCAGTATTTT. It codes for CASSQVGGGHSTDTQYF.

This clone has more than one count but fewer than ten. J is TRBJ1-3 and V is TRBV12-3 or TRBV12-4; D is unresolved. Between the trimmed V and J ends, which lost 10 bases and 4 bases, there was a span of 14 bases. The CDR3 extends over 13 amino acids. The CDR3 region is CATKASGGNTIYF. CDR3 DNA: TGTGCCACCAAAGCGTCGGGGGGAAACACCATATATTTT.

The chain employs TRBV7-2 and TRBJ2-3; D not certain. Trimming pared 7 bases from V and 0 bases from J, leaving 2 bases between. Germline CDR1 reads SGHTA; CDR2 reads FQGNSA. The CDR3 runs 11 residues. Written as DNA, the CDR3 is TGTGCCAGCACTAGCACAGATACGCAGTATTTT. This sequence encodes CASTSTDTQYF.

This rearrangement joins TRBV24-1 to TRBJ2-3; D perhaps matches TRBD1 (5 bases). The CDR3 totals 17 residues. V lost 3 bases, J lost 0 bases, and 15 bases lay in between. CDR1 is KGHDR, CDR2 SFDVKD, per germline. CDR3 sequence: CATSDPYRSPSTDTQYF. DNA for the CDR3: TGTGCCACCAGTGATCCTTACAGGTCCCCGAGCACAGATACGCAGTATTTT.